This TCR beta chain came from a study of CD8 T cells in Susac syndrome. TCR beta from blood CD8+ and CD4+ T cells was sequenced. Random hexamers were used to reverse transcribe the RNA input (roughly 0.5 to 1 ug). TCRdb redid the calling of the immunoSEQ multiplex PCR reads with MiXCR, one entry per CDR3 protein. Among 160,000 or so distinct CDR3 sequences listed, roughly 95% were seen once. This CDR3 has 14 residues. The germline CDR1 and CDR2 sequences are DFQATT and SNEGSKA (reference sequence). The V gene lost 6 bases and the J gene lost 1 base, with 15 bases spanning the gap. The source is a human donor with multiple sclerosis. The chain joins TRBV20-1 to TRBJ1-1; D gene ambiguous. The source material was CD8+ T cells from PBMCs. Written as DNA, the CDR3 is TGCAGTGCCCGGGCCCAGCACTCGAACACTGAAGCTTTCTTT. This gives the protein CSARAQHSNTEAFF.